The next 10 T cell receptor beta chains were all read from a single sample in a study of technical replicates of blood from four donors. TCRdb's copy holds only in-frame clones and misses some; the assay was immunoSEQ multiplex PCR. Of about 90,000 clones listed, around 93% are singletons. Material for sequencing was T cells isolated from PBMCs. These receptors all stem from a human donor in good health.

The chain combines TRBV7-9 with TRBJ1-4; the D gene is possibly TRBD1 (6 bases). Germline V lookup: CDR1 SEHNR, CDR2 FQNEAQ (reference sequence). V was shortened by 10 bases and J by 6 bases, with 18 bases between the two germline ends. The CDR3 is 14 amino acids. DNA of the CDR3: TGTGCCACACAGGGCCCCGGCTCGTATGAAAAACTGTTTTTT. Translation: CATQGPGSYEKLFF.

CDR3 sequence: CASSYSGAPQDEQFF. The CDR3 DNA sequence: TGTGCCAGCAGTTACTCGGGGGCGCCCCAGGATGAGCAGTTCTTC. V gene TRBV6-5 combines with J gene TRBJ2-1, with a tentative D call TRBD1 (6 bases). Germline CDR1 reads MNHEY; CDR2 reads SVGAGI. Trimming took off 0 bases at V and 8 bases at J, with 14 bases between the two ends. The length of the CDR3 is 15 residues.

The rearrangement joins TRBV28 to TRBJ2-7; tentatively, D is TRBD1 (5 bases). V shed 8 bases and J shed 3 bases, with 23 bases lying between them. The CDR3 covers 16 residues. Germline V gene data show CDR1 as MDHEN and CDR2 as SYDVKM. This CDR3 reads CASPDSHFPPDYEQYF. The CDR3 coding sequence is TGTGCCAGCCCTGACAGCCATTTCCCCCCAGACTACGAGCAGTACTTC.

J is TRBJ2-1 and V is TRBV7-8; 9 bases fit TRBD2. The CDR3 totals 15 residues. The trim removed 1 base at V and 5 bases at J, leaving 3 bases unmatched. Per germline, CDR1 SGHVS and CDR2 FQNEAQ. The CDR3 sequence: CASSLGAGGNNEQFF. The CDR3 DNA reads TGTGCCAGCAGCTTAGGGGCGGGGGGGAACAATGAGCAGTTCTTC.

This chain connects TRBV5-6 to TRBJ1-5; possibly TRBD1 for D (6 bases). Germline CDR1 SGHDT, CDR2 YYEEEE. V was clipped by 4 bases and J by 6 bases, with 14 bases between them. The CDR3 is 14 amino acids. The chain's CDR3 is CASSIQGLGQPQHF. CDR3 DNA: TGTGCCAGCAGCATCCAGGGGCTCGGTCAGCCCCAGCATTTT.

As concerns this clone: A read error may account for a junction end that differs from germline. The V call is TRBV4-1, the J call TRBJ1-6, with 7 nucleotides matching TRBD1. Germline V gene lookup returns CDR1 MGHRA and CDR2 YSYEKL. There are 15 residues in the CDR3. CDR3 sequence reads: CASSPTGAYSSPLHF. The CDR3 coding sequence is TGCGCCAGCAGCCCAACAGGGGCTTATAGTTCACCCCTCCACTTT.

This chain connects TRBV5-1 to TRBJ2-7, with a possible D match to TRBD1 (6 bases). Trimming shortened V by 2 bases and J by 0 bases, and 12 bases separated the two germline ends. This CDR3 is 15 amino acids long. The germline gives CDR1 SGHRS, CDR2 YFSETQ. CDR3 residues: CASSFGGIHSYEQYF. Written as DNA, the CDR3 is TGCGCCAGCAGCTTTGGGGGCATCCACTCCTACGAGCAGTACTTC.

V gene TRBV6-5 combines with J gene TRBJ2-1; a possible D gene is TRBD2 (5 bases). The germline V gene has CDR1 MNHEY and CDR2 SVGAGI. The ends were cut back, 8 bases at V and 7 bases at J, with 21 bases in the middle. The CDR3 loop spans 15 amino acids. CDR3 sequence reads: CASGLPPLSGNEQFF. The CDR3 DNA reads as TGTGCCAGCGGACTTCCCCCACTTAGTGGGAATGAGCAGTTCTTC.

The chain has TRBV7-2 and TRBJ2-7, with TRBD1 matching 9 bases. The germline V gene encodes CDR1 SGHTA and CDR2 FQGNSA. V lost 5 bases, J lost 3 bases, and 11 bases stayed unmatched. CDR3 size: 16 residues. CDR3 in amino acids: CASSATGTGNFYEQYF. The CDR3 DNA follows: TGTGCCAGCAGCGCAACCGGGACAGGGAACTTCTACGAGCAGTACTTC.

This rearrangement joins TRBV28 to TRBJ2-7; 10 bases line up with TRBD1. The CDR3 spans 15 residues. Germline loops: CDR1 MDHEN, CDR2 SYDVKM. The V segment lost 6 bases and the J segment 2 bases; nucleotides outside the gene matches: 7. The CDR3 region is CASSPLGTGAYEQYF. CDR3 bases: TGTGCCAGCAGCCCCCTCGGGACAGGGGCCTACGAGCAGTACTTC.